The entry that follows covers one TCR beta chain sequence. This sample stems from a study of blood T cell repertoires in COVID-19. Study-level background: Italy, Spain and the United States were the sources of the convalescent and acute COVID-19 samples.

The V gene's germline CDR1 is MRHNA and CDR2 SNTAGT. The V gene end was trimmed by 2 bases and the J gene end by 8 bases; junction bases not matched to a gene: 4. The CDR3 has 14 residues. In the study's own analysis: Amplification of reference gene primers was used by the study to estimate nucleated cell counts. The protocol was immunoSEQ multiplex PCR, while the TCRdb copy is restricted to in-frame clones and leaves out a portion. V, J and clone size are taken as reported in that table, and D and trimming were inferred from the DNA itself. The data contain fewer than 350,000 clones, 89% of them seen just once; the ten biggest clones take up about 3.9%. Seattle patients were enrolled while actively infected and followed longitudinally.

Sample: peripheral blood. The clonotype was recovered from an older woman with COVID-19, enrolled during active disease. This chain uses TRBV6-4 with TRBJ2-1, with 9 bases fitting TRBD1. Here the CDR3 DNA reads TGTGCCAGCAGTGACGGGACAGGGTCCGATGAGCAGTTCTTC. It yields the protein CASSDGTGSDEQFF.